This passage covers 32 T cell receptor beta chains from one sample sequenced in a study of blood T cell repertoires in COVID-19. Sequencing used immunoSEQ multiplex PCR; TCRdb keeps in-frame clones, though not all of them. Among 110,000 or so clones, over 75% were seen once, and the ten largest hold about 1.6%. The sample taken for sequencing was peripheral blood. All receptors derive from a man aged 50 or older with acute or convalescent COVID-19.

The chain has TRBV7-2 and TRBJ2-1, with TRBD2 matching 10 bases. After removal of 1 base from V and 5 bases from J, the junction contained 5 bases not matched to a gene. Germline values: CDR1 SGHTA, CDR2 FQGNSA. The CDR3 is made up of 16 amino acids. The CDR3: CASSLDPSGGNNEQFF. The CDR3 DNA reads TGTGCCAGCAGCTTAGATCCTAGCGGGGGAAACAATGAGCAGTTCTTC.

The chain has TRBV4-2 and TRBJ2-1, with 7 bases identical to TRBD2. The CDR3 consists of 17 residues. Germline CDR1 and CDR2: LGHNA and YNFKEQ. V lost 0 bases, J lost 0 bases, and 5 bases stayed unmatched. The CDR3 loop is CASSQDSGGSSYNEQFF. The CDR3 nucleotides are TGTGCCAGCAGCCAAGATTCGGGAGGTAGCTCCTACAATGAGCAGTTCTTC.

About this clone itself: A junction end diverges from the germline sequence, so it may reflect a read error. The CDR3 sequence: CASREAFF. In DNA, the CDR3 is TGTGCCAGCCGTGAAGCTTTCTTT. J is TRBJ1-1 and V is TRBV2; D uncertain. This CDR3 spans 8 amino acids. Germline V gene sequence: CDR1 SNHLY, CDR2 FYNNEI.

The chain joins TRBV7-8 to TRBJ2-2; 12 bases map to TRBD2. V shed 5 bases and J 9 bases; nucleotides not matched to a gene: 7. CDR1 SGHVS and CDR2 FQNEAQ come from the germline V gene. The CDR3 spans 15 residues. CDR3 coding DNA: TGTGCCAGCAGCGCCCTAGCGGGGGGGCCCCGGGAGCTGTTTTTT. Translation gives CASSALAGGPRELFF. Complete variable domain (other parts from reference TRBV7-8 and TRBJ2-2): GAGVSQSPRYKVAKRGQDVALRCDPISGHVSLFWYQQALGQGPEFLTYFQNEAQLDKSGLPSDRFFAERPEGSVSTLKIQRTQQEDSAVYLCASSALAGGPRELFFGEGSRLTVL.

This clone was observed a few times. This rearrangement joins TRBV10-3 to TRBJ1-5; D perhaps matches TRBD1 (5 bases). V was shortened by 6 bases and J by 4 bases, with 10 bases between the two germline ends. CDR1 and CDR2 from the germline V gene are ENHRY and SYGVKD. The CDR3 runs 13 residues. The CDR3 sequence is CAIRGGVNQPQHF. CDR3 nucleotide sequence: TGTGCCATCAGGGGGGGGGTGAATCAGCCCCAGCATTTT.

The J gene is TRBJ1-1, the V gene TRBV21-1; the table assigns TRBD1, which was not confirmed against the DNA. TRBV21-1 is flagged as a pseudogene. This CDR3 contains 17 residues. The CDR3 loop reads CASSRPWGTGDNTEAFF. The CDR3 DNA reads TGTGCCAGCAGCCGCCCGTGGGGGACAGGAGATAACACTGAAGCTTTCTTT.

V and J are TRBV6-5 and TRBJ2-7; 7 positions agree with TRBD1. CDR3 length equals 15 residues. Germline CDR1 reads MNHEY; CDR2 reads SVGAGI. J lost 1 base, V lost 5 bases, and 8 bases had no gene match. The CDR3 loop reads CASSPIRGNSYEQYF. CDR3 coding DNA: TGTGCCAGCAGTCCTATCAGGGGGAATTCCTACGAGCAGTACTTC.

The chain recombines TRBV19 with TRBJ2-4; 8 bases agree with TRBD1. The CDR3 spans 16 residues. J gave up 1 base and V 5 bases, and 7 bases lay outside the gene matches. Germline V gives CDR1 LNHDA, CDR2 SQIVND (reference sequence). CDR3 residues: CASSSYRGEAKNIQYF. The CDR3 nucleotides read TGTGCCAGTAGTTCGTACAGGGGGGAGGCCAAAAACATTCAGTACTTC. Drawing the rest from reference TRBV19 and TRBJ2-4, the complete variable domain is DGGITQSPKYLFRKEGQNVTLSCEQNLNHDAMYWYRQDPGQGLRLIYYSQIVNDFQKGDIAEGYSVSREKKESFPLTVTSAQKNPTAFYLCASSSYRGEAKNIQYFGAGTRLSVL.

V is TRBV2 and J is TRBJ2-3; the match to TRBD1 covers 9 bases. Germline V gene data show CDR1 as SNHLY and CDR2 as FYNNEI. V was pared by 2 bases and J by 6 bases, with 6 bases of the junction left unmatched. The length of the CDR3 is 15 residues. CDR3 loop: CASSEMGQGGDTQYF. The CDR3 DNA reads TGTGCCAGCAGTGAAATGGGACAGGGAGGGGATACGCAGTATTTT.

This clone was picked up one time. The chain employs TRBV5-1 and TRBJ2-3; 9 bases agree with TRBD1. V lost 2 bases to trimming and J lost 5 bases; unmatched junction nucleotides: 9. Germline CDR1 reads SGHRS; CDR2 reads YFSETQ. The CDR3 spans 16 residues. CDR3 region: CASSLVTGQGRDTQYF. DNA for the CDR3: TGCGCCAGCAGCTTAGTCACGGGACAGGGAAGAGATACGCAGTATTTT.

This chain joins TRBV5-6 and TRBJ1-2, with D hard to call. V was clipped by 4 bases and J by 4 bases, with 11 bases between them. The CDR3 length is 13 residues. CDR1 is SGHDT and CDR2 is YYEEEE in the germline V gene. The CDR3 protein is CASSITGVYGYTF. CDR3 coding DNA: TGTGCCAGCAGCATAACCGGAGTCTATGGCTACACCTTC.

V and J are TRBV2 and TRBJ1-2; D perhaps matches TRBD1 (6 bases). CDR1 SNHLY and CDR2 FYNNEI come from the germline V gene. Trimming removed 8 bases from V and 0 bases from J, with 10 bases in between. The CDR3 spans 13 residues. The CDR3, as DNA: TGTGCCAGCGAAGGACAGACTAACTATGGCTACACCTTC. The encoded protein is CASEGQTNYGYTF.

This rearrangement joins TRBV21-1 to TRBJ2-6; the table assigns TRBD1, which was not confirmed against the DNA. TRBV21-1 is described as a pseudogene. The CDR3 is made up of 18 amino acids. CDR3 protein: CASSPRQGKKSGANVLTF. The CDR3 DNA follows: TGTGCCAGCAGCCCTCGACAGGGAAAGAAGTCTGGGGCCAACGTCCTGACTTTC.

The gene calls are TRBV7-6 and TRBJ2-5; possible D gene TRBD1, 6 bases. The V gene's germline CDR1 is SGHVS and CDR2 FNYEAQ. V lost 4 bases and J lost 1, with 16 bases in between. The CDR3 contains 16 residues. CDR3 sequence (DNA): TGTGCCAGCAGCTCCCGGGACAATGAGGGCCAAGAGACCCAGTACTTC. It encodes CASSSRDNEGQETQYF.

This clone was found a few times. The CDR3 is CASSFQGNTEAFF. The CDR3 DNA sequence: TGTGCCAGCAGCTTCCAGGGCAACACTGAAGCTTTCTTT. The V and J genes are TRBV7-3 and TRBJ1-1; possible D gene TRBD1, 5 bases. This CDR3 comprises 13 residues. V was clipped by 3 bases and J by 2 bases, with 7 bases between them. From germline, CDR1 is SGHTA and CDR2 FQGTGA.

This clone was counted only a few times. The chain joins TRBV30 to TRBJ1-1; D unresolved. CDR3 size: 13 residues. Germline lookup yields CDR1 GTSNPN and CDR2 SVGIG (reference sequence). The V end was cut by 0 bases, the J end by 1 base, with 6 bases between. For the CDR3, the DNA is TGTGCCTGGAGTGTAGGAGAGAACACTGAAGCTTTCTTT. The encoded protein is CAWSVGENTEAFF.

V and J are TRBV11-2 and TRBJ2-1, with D perhaps matching TRBD2 (6 bases). V gave up 3 bases and J gave up 5 bases, with 11 bases separating them. Germline V gene sequence: CDR1 SGHAT, CDR2 FQNNGV. This CDR3 comprises 14 residues. The CDR3, as DNA: TGTGCCAGCAGCTTCCTGGGACTTAACAATGAGCAGTTCTTC. Protein: CASSFLGLNNEQFF.

This clone was seen more than once but under ten times. V gene TRBV19 combines with J gene TRBJ1-3; D ambiguous. V shed 10 bases and J shed 1 base, with 17 bases lying between them. The CDR3 has 15 residues. Per germline, CDR1 LNHDA and CDR2 SQIVND (reference sequence). CDR3 loop: CATRRQAFSGNTIYF. As DNA, the CDR3 is TGTGCCACCCGGCGCCAGGCCTTTTCTGGAAACACCATATATTTT.

V gene TRBV11-1 combines with J gene TRBJ1-1, with 7 positions matching TRBD1. J lost 1 base, V lost 3 bases, and 5 bases had no gene match. CDR3 length: 15 amino acids. CDR1 is SGHAT, CDR2 FQDESV, per germline (reference sequence). The CDR3 nucleotides are TGTGCCAGCAGCTTCCACAGGGGTGGGAACACTGAAGCTTTCTTT. Its protein is CASSFHRGGNTEAFF. Using reference TRBV11-1 and TRBJ1-1 for the parts outside the CDR3, the full variable domain is EAEVAQSPRYKITEKSQAVAFWCDPISGHATLYWYRQILGQGPELLVQFQDESVVDDSQLPKDRFSAERLKGVDSTLKIQPAELGDSAMYLCASSFHRGGNTEAFFGQGTRLTVV.

The chain combines TRBV29-1 with TRBJ1-2; D is perhaps TRBD1 (6 bases). V dropped 5 bases and J dropped 7 bases, with 8 bases sitting between them. Germline V gene lookup returns CDR1 SQVTM and CDR2 ANQGSEA. This CDR3 region has 10 residues. The chain's CDR3 is CSVLQGGYTF. The CDR3, as DNA: TGCAGCGTTCTACAGGGTGGCTACACCTTC.

The chain has TRBV21-1 and TRBJ1-2. TRBV21-1 is noted as a pseudogene. This CDR3 has 14 amino acids. The CDR3 reads CASSKGRGRRGYTF. DNA of the CDR3: TGTGCCAGCAGCAAAGGTCGCGGCCGCCGAGGCTACACCTTC.

The CDR3 here is CASSLGQVQETQYF. CDR3 sequence (DNA): TGTGCCAGCAGCTTGGGTCAGGTCCAAGAGACCCAGTACTTC. The chain joins TRBV5-6 to TRBJ2-5, with D uncertain. This CDR3 comprises 14 residues. V lost 0 bases and J 1 base, leaving 7 bases between the germline ends. Per germline, CDR1 SGHDT and CDR2 YYEEEE.

This chain connects TRBV5-1 to TRBJ2-3; 7 bases are a match to TRBD1. CDR3 length: 19 residues. Germline CDR1 and CDR2: SGHRS and YFSETQ. The V segment lost 1 base and the J segment 2 bases; nucleotides outside the gene matches: 16. In DNA, the CDR3 is TGCGCCAGCAGCTTGAGGCTGAGGCCGACAGGGCTTCACACAGATACGCAGTATTTT. Residues: CASSLRLRPTGLHTDTQYF.

The sample holds many counts of this clone. The chain couples TRBV6-4 to TRBJ1-6; TRBD1 agrees at 7 bases. The CDR3 loop spans 14 amino acids. Losses at the gene ends were 6 bases for V and 7 bases for J; bases not matched to a gene: 6. In germline, CDR1 is MRHNA, CDR2 SNTAGT. The CDR3 spells CASSPTGTNSPLHF. In DNA, the CDR3 is TGTGCCAGCAGCCCGACAGGGACCAATTCACCCCTCCACTTT.

The gene calls are TRBV11-2 and TRBJ2-7, with TRBD1 matching over 7 bases. Germline-derived CDR1 and CDR2 are SGHAT and FQNNGV. V shed 3 bases and J 4 bases; nucleotides not matched to a gene: 12. The CDR3 has 16 amino acids. CDR3 residues: CASSFSWGTADYEQYF. As DNA, the CDR3 is TGTGCCAGCAGCTTCTCTTGGGGGACAGCCGATTACGAGCAGTACTTC.

V gene TRBV27 combines with J gene TRBJ2-7, with 8 bases identical to TRBD1. This CDR3 is built from 14 residues. CDR1 MNHEY and CDR2 SMNVEV come from the germline V gene (reference sequence). V lost 4 bases, J lost 3 bases, and 5 bases stayed unmatched. CDR3 DNA sequence: TGTGCCAGCAGTTCGGGGACAGGAAACTACGAGCAGTACGTC. This gives the protein CASSSGTGNYEQYV.

This chain uses TRBV7-3 with TRBJ2-6, with 9 bases matching TRBD1. J gave up 4 bases and V 3 bases, and 4 bases lay outside the gene matches. Germline CDR1 and CDR2: SGHTA and FQGTGA. This CDR3 is built from 16 residues. CDR3 bases: TGTGCCAGCAGCTTCACACAGGGGGCGGGGGCCAACGTCCTGACTTTC. This codes for CASSFTQGAGANVLTF.

V usage is TRBV9 and J usage is TRBJ1-4, with 8 bases aligning to TRBD1. The CDR3 spans 17 residues. V lost 0 bases, J lost 2 bases, and 6 bases stayed unmatched. Germline CDR1 reads SGDLS; CDR2 reads YYNGEE. The CDR3 reads CASSVAGTGATNEKLFF. DNA for the CDR3: TGTGCCAGCAGCGTAGCCGGGACAGGAGCGACTAATGAAAAACTGTTTTTT.

This chain uses TRBV19 with TRBJ1-1; TRBD1 is a possible D gene (6 bases). Trimming took off 6 bases at V and 5 bases at J, with 10 bases between the two ends. The CDR3 is 12 residues long. Germline lookup yields CDR1 LNHDA and CDR2 SQIVND (reference sequence). The CDR3 here is CASSHRDTEAFF. The CDR3, as DNA: TGTGCCAGTAGCCACAGGGATACTGAAGCTTTCTTT.

The rearrangement uses TRBV4-1 and TRBJ2-7, with a possible D match to TRBD1 (5 bases). From germline, CDR1 is MGHRA and CDR2 YSYEKL. The CDR3 has 15 amino acids. The germline V and J ends were trimmed by 4 bases and 0 bases, with 13 bases remaining between them. CDR3 amino acids: CASSPERQSSYEQYF. CDR3 bases: TGCGCCAGCAGCCCAGAGAGACAGAGCTCCTACGAGCAGTACTTC.

The rearrangement uses TRBV7-2 and TRBJ1-1; TRBD1 aligns across 9 bases. With V trimmed by 4 bases and J by 2 bases, 5 bases remained unmatched. Germline CDR1 reads SGHTA; CDR2 reads FQGNSA. The CDR3 has 15 residues. The CDR3 sequence is CASSSTGGVNTEAFF. In DNA, the CDR3 is TGTGCCAGCAGCTCGACAGGGGGGGTAAACACTGAAGCTTTCTTT.

The chain couples TRBV28 to TRBJ2-4, with D perhaps TRBD1 (5 bases). Trimming pared 0 bases from V and 2 bases from J, leaving 8 bases between. The CDR3 length is 15 residues. Germline V gene data show CDR1 as MDHEN and CDR2 as SYDVKM. CDR3 region: CASSLWGRSKNIQYF. CDR3 DNA: TGTGCCAGCAGTTTATGGGGGCGTTCCAAAAACATTCAGTACTTC. Based on the CDR3 plus reference TRBV28 and TRBJ2-4, the full variable domain is DVKVTQSSRYLVKRTGEKVFLECVQDMDHENMFWYRQDPGLGLRLIYFSYDVKMKEKGDIPEGYSVSREKKERFSLILESASTNQTSMYLCASSLWGRSKNIQYFGAGTRLSVL.